These 23 T cell receptor beta chains were sequenced from one sample in a study of human T cells and chemical hapten exposure. Each CDR3 protein is one row after TCRdb ran MiXCR on the RACE reads. The table has 300,000 to 450,000 distinct CDR3 sequences, 4.5% to 6% seen once; the top ten hold 2.5% to 3%. Time point described: pre-sensitization, week 0. Treatment: therapeutic diphenylcyclopropenone sensitization with weekly scalp DPC. Specimen: whole blood, collected in connection with sensitization to the hapten diphenylcyclopropenone (DPC). Source of these receptors: a woman between 45 and 60 years old with alopecia areata. Some clones in this sample may be carry-over from other donors' samples.

There are a few counts of this clonotype. The rearrangement links TRBV7-2 to TRBJ2-7; D is perhaps TRBD2 (6 bases). V gave up 5 bases and J gave up 2 bases, with 16 bases separating them. This CDR3 region has 15 residues. CDR1 SGHTA and CDR2 FQGNSA come from the germline V gene. For the CDR3, the DNA is TGTGCCAGCAGCCCTAGTGGGATAGCGGCCTACGAGCAGTACTTC. Its translation is CASSPSGIAAYEQYF.

This clonotype came up a few times. V and J are TRBV28 and TRBJ1-2; unclear D gene. CDR3 size: 16 residues. Trimming cost V 6 bases and J 3 bases, with 20 bases left between them. Germline CDR1 and CDR2: MDHEN and SYDVKM. Written as DNA, the CDR3 is TGTGCCAGCAGAGAATTAAGGACCCTAAGGGACTATGGCTACACCTTC. Its translation: CASRELRTLRDYGYTF.

This clonotype was seen many times. This chain uses TRBV12-3 or TRBV12-4 with TRBJ1-1; weak D call: TRBD1 (6 bases). The CDR3 spans 13 residues. Trimming pared 5 bases from V and 5 bases from J, leaving 12 bases between. In nucleotides, the CDR3 is TGTGCCAGCAGTAGACAGGCTGAAACTGAAGCTTTCTTT. Translation: CASSRQAETEAFF.

This chain links TRBV10-3 with TRBJ2-3; D is unclear. The germline CDR1 and CDR2 sequences are ENHRY and SYGVKD. The ends were cut back, 2 bases at V and 6 bases at J, with 3 bases in the middle. The CDR3 has 11 amino acids. The chain's CDR3 is CAISEGDTQYF. CDR3 nucleotide sequence: TGTGCCATCAGTGAGGGGGATACGCAGTATTTT.

This clonotype has more than one count but fewer than ten. This chain connects TRBV7-2 to TRBJ2-1, with a possible D match to TRBD1 (5 bases). Germline CDR1 is SGHTA and CDR2 is FQGNSA. The CDR3 is 14 residues long. V was pared by 2 bases and J by 9 bases, with 14 bases between. DNA of the CDR3: TGTGCCAGCAGCTTACAGTATGGAAGGGGTGAGCAGTTCTTC. The encoded protein is CASSLQYGRGEQFF.

This clonotype was recorded a few times. The gene calls are TRBV7-2 and TRBJ2-1; a weak D match, TRBD2 (5 bases). The CDR3 has 13 residues. Germline values: CDR1 SGHTA, CDR2 FQGNSA. V was shortened by 5 bases and J by 3 bases, with 8 bases between the two germline ends. CDR3 residues: CASSPRDYNEQFF. Here the CDR3 DNA reads TGTGCCAGCAGCCCCCGGGACTACAATGAGCAGTTCTTC.

This clonotype has ten or more counts. This chain uses TRBV6-2 or TRBV6-3 with TRBJ2-7; D call uncertain. Germline V gene sequence: CDR1 MNHEY, CDR2 SVGEGT. The CDR3 totals 15 residues. Deletions cut 5 bases from V and 0 bases from J, with 14 bases between. Here the CDR3 DNA reads TGTGCCAGCAGTCCGGCGACGAAGAGCTCCTACGAGCAGTACTTC. Amino acid sequence: CASSPATKSSYEQYF.

This clonotype was counted only a few times. V and J are TRBV14 and TRBJ2-1, with D unresolved. V was clipped by 0 bases and J by 4 bases, with 19 bases between them. The CDR3 extends over 18 amino acids. Germline V gene lookup returns CDR1 SGHDN and CDR2 FVKESK. The CDR3, as DNA: TGTGCCAGCAGCCAAGAGTCGAATAGCCCGGGCCGTTACAATGAGCAGTTCTTC. Its protein product is CASSQESNSPGRYNEQFF.

This clonotype has a count of ten or more. The V gene is TRBV12-3 or TRBV12-4, the J gene TRBJ2-6; D is uncertain. This CDR3 spans 15 amino acids. V was pared by 1 base and J by 0 bases, with 4 bases between. The CDR3 protein is CASSLEASGANVLTF. The DNA of the CDR3 is TGTGCCAGCAGTTTAGAGGCCTCTGGGGCCAACGTCCTGACTTTC.

The rearrangement uses TRBV29-1 and TRBJ1-5; 8 nucleotides agree with TRBD1. The CDR3 has 14 residues. J lost 0 bases, V lost 4 bases, and 2 bases had no gene match. Germline CDR1 and CDR2: SQVTM and ANQGSEA. The CDR3 region has the DNA TGCAGCGTTGTGGGACAGGATAGCAATCAGCCCCAGCATTTT. This codes for CSVVGQDSNQPQHF.

In its sample, this clonotype was seen a few times. The chain combines TRBV11-1 with TRBJ2-6; possibly TRBD1 for D (6 bases). Trimming shortened V by 7 bases and J by 0 bases, and 16 bases separated the two germline ends. The CDR3 is made up of 17 amino acids. Germline assignment: CDR1 SGHAT and CDR2 FQDESV (reference sequence). The CDR3 region is CASTLTGAHSGANVLTF. The CDR3 DNA reads as TGTGCCAGCACCCTGACAGGAGCCCACTCTGGGGCCAACGTCCTGACTTTC. Combining the CDR3 with reference TRBV11-1 and TRBJ2-6 gives the whole variable domain EAEVAQSPRYKITEKSQAVAFWCDPISGHATLYWYRQILGQGPELLVQFQDESVVDDSQLPKDRFSAERLKGVDSTLKIQPAELGDSAMYLCASTLTGAHSGANVLTFGAGSRLTVL.

This clonotype was detected ten times or more. The chain links TRBV20-1 to TRBJ1-2; D unclear. The CDR3 is 16 amino acids. The V end was cut by 0 bases, the J end by 0 bases, with 14 bases between. Germline-derived CDR1 and CDR2 are DFQATT and SNEGSKA (reference sequence). CDR3 region: CSARDGVKASNYGYTF. The CDR3 DNA sequence: TGCAGTGCTAGAGACGGAGTAAAGGCCTCTAACTATGGCTACACCTTC.

This clonotype has more than one count but fewer than ten. V usage is TRBV9 and J usage is TRBJ2-1; maybe TRBD1 (5 bases). In germline, CDR1 is SGDLS, CDR2 YYNGEE. Between the trimmed V and J ends, which lost 2 bases and 1 base, there was a span of 16 bases. The length of the CDR3 is 17 residues. The CDR3 DNA reads as TGTGCCAGCAGCGTTCAAGGGGCCAGAAGATCCTACAATGAGCAGTTCTTC. Protein sequence: CASSVQGARRSYNEQFF.

Of note for this clonotype: This may be a read error, as it is one base from a much larger clone. The conserved phenylalanine or tryptophan is not found at the CDR3 terminus, so this likely reflects a read error. This chain joins TRBV7-9 and TRBJ2-4; no reliable D call. Looked up from germline, CDR1 is SEHNR and CDR2 is FQNEAQ (reference sequence). The CDR3 totals 14 residues. V was trimmed by 6 bases and J by 0 bases, leaving 9 bases between them. CDR3 in amino acids: CASRSDGAKNIQYY. DNA of the CDR3: TGTGCCAGCAGGAGTGATGGAGCCAAAAACATTCAGTACTAC.

This clonotype was found many times. CDR3 in DNA: TGTGCCAGCAGCCCACAGTTAACCTCGGATCCCGGCGAGCAGTACTTC. Translating it yields CASSPQLTSDPGEQYF. V usage is TRBV11-2 and J usage is TRBJ2-7; D gene uncertain. V was pared by 5 bases and J by 6 bases, with 23 bases between. This CDR3 has 16 amino acids. CDR1 is SGHAT and CDR2 is FQNNGV in the germline V gene.

This clonotype was detected only a few times. The chain uses TRBV7-9 and TRBJ2-3; a possible D gene is TRBD2 (6 bases). V shed 7 bases and J shed 2 bases, with 16 bases lying between them. This CDR3 contains 15 residues. Germline CDR1 is SEHNR and CDR2 is FQNEAQ (reference sequence). The DNA of the CDR3 is TGTGCCAGCACACCGGGGGTTGCCAACACAGATACGCAGTATTTT. It yields the protein CASTPGVANTDTQYF.

Many counts were recorded for this clonotype. DNA of the CDR3: TGTGCCAGCCGGCCCGGGCGGAGCGACCCAGCCGATACGCAGTATTTT. This encodes CASRPGRSDPADTQYF. This chain links TRBV6-2 or TRBV6-3 with TRBJ2-3; D gene uncertain. Germline loops: CDR1 MNHEY, CDR2 SVGEGT. The CDR3 is 16 amino acids. V lost 8 bases, J lost 6 bases, and 24 bases lay in between.

This clonotype was observed many times. This chain uses TRBV15 with TRBJ2-5, with 7 nucleotides matching TRBD1. Germline V gene data show CDR1 as LNHNV and CDR2 as YYDKDF (reference sequence). V shed 4 bases and J 3 bases; nucleotides not matched to a gene: 5. The CDR3 has 14 amino acids. CDR3 amino acids: CATSIPTGEETQYF. CDR3 sequence (DNA): TGTGCCACCAGCATCCCTACAGGGGAAGAGACCCAGTACTTC.

This clonotype was counted ten times or more. The V and J genes are TRBV7-8 and TRBJ2-5, with D possibly TRBD1 on 6 matching bases. V was clipped by 5 bases and J by 2 bases, with 18 bases between them. There are 16 residues in the CDR3. Germline V gene lookup returns CDR1 SGHVS and CDR2 FQNEAQ. CDR3 bases: TGTGCCAGCAGCCGGGGTCCCATGGGGACACAAGAGACCCAGTACTTC. This gives the protein CASSRGPMGTQETQYF. Looking up the rest from reference TRBV7-8 and TRBJ2-5 gives the full variable domain: GAGVSQSPRYKVAKRGQDVALRCDPISGHVSLFWYQQALGQGPEFLTYFQNEAQLDKSGLPSDRFFAERPEGSVSTLKIQRTQQEDSAVYLCASSRGPMGTQETQYFGPGTRLLVL.

This clonotype has a count of ten or more. The CDR3 DNA follows: TGCAGTGCTTTAGACAGGACTGCTAGCACAGATACGCAGTATTTT. Protein sequence: CSALDRTASTDTQYF. The rearrangement joins TRBV20-1 to TRBJ2-3, with TRBD1 as a possible D gene (6 bases). Germline CDR1 and CDR2: DFQATT and SNEGSKA (reference sequence). Trimming stripped 5 bases from V and 0 bases from J, with 15 bases between. The length of the CDR3 is 15 residues.

This clonotype was seen repeatedly, ten times or more. V and J are TRBV5-6 and TRBJ2-7; 13 bases fit TRBD2. J gave up 6 bases and V 3 bases, and 6 bases lay outside the gene matches. The CDR3 contains 15 residues. CDR1 is SGHDT and CDR2 is YYEEEE in the germline V gene. The CDR3 DNA sequence: TGTGCCAGCAGCTCCGGGACTAGCGGGATAATCGAGCAGTACTTC. This encodes CASSSGTSGIIEQYF.

The rearrangement links TRBV2 to TRBJ2-1, with D possibly TRBD1 on 5 matching bases. In germline, CDR1 is SNHLY, CDR2 FYNNEI. The CDR3 is made up of 14 amino acids. Trimming took 7 bases from V and 5 from J, leaving 15 bases between them. CDR3 amino acids: CASTPIGRDNEQFF. The CDR3 bases are TGTGCCAGCACCCCCATTGGCAGGGACAATGAGCAGTTCTTC.

This clonotype was seen more than once but under ten times. The rearrangement links TRBV9 to TRBJ2-2, with 11 bases aligning to TRBD2. CDR1 SGDLS and CDR2 YYNGEE come from the germline V gene. The length of the CDR3 is 18 residues. Losses at the gene ends were 0 bases for V and 1 base for J; bases not matched to a gene: 5. The CDR3 region is CASSVGLAGGLNTGELFF. The CDR3 region has the DNA TGTGCCAGCAGCGTAGGTTTAGCGGGAGGGCTGAACACCGGGGAGCTGTTTTTT.